The T cell receptor beta chain under discussion was sequenced for a study of OX40 agonist ivuxolimab in advanced cancers. Study results and caveats: Nonresponders, in some cases, also had low normalized T-cell clonal expansion.

The CDR3 totals 16 residues. V dropped 2 bases and J dropped 4 bases, with 18 bases sitting between them. Germline V gene sequence: CDR1 SGHAT, CDR2 FQNNGV. In the case of this clone: Its specificity is not known.

Some clones are missing from TCRdb's copy, which holds only in-frame ones; the method was immunoSEQ multiplex PCR. The sample lists under 80,000 clones; around 85% were seen once. V usage is TRBV11-2 and J usage is TRBJ2-7; D gene ambiguous. Sequenced here: CD4+ or CD8+ T cells sorted from blood, sampled in a trial of the OX40 agonist ivuxolimab. The origin of this receptor is an adult with an advanced solid tumor such as melanoma, head and neck, liver or kidney cancer. The CDR3 DNA sequence: TGTGCCAGCAGCTTAAATATCCTGGGCGGCCAGTACGAGCAGTACTTC. It encodes CASSLNILGGQYEQYF.